A single TCR beta chain is shown here with its context. V lost 0 bases, J lost 6 bases, and 8 bases stayed unmatched. This CDR3 region has 15 residues. The germline CDR1 and CDR2 sequences are WNHNN and SYGVQD (reference sequence). TCRdb's table, derived via immunoSEQ multiplex PCR, lists solely in-frame clones and lacks some. The table has 150,000 to 200,000 clones, 80% to 85% seen once. The sample is drawn from a study of blood T cell repertoires in COVID-19. Background on the study: Whether acute or convalescent, the COVID-19 samples came from the United States, Italy and Spain. PBMCs, B-cell-depleted T cells, or T cells were the source of the cDNA or gDNA that made up the material.

Sequencing was done on a sample of peripheral blood. This receptor was identified in a woman aged 40 to 55 with acute or convalescent COVID-19. The chain uses TRBV10-1 and TRBJ2-7; 7 bases line up with TRBD1. The CDR3 spells CASSESWDRGSEQYF. CDR3 coding DNA: TGCGCCAGCAGTGAGTCGTGGGACAGAGGCTCCGAGCAGTACTTC.